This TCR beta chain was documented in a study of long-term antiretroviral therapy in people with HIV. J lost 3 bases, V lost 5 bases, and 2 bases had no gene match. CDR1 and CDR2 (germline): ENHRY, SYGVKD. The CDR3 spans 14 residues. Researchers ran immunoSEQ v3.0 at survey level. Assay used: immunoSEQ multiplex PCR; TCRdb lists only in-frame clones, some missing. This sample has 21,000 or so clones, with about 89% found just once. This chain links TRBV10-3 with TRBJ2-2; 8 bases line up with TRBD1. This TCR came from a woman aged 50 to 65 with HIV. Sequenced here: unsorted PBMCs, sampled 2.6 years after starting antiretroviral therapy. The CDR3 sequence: CAISSTGDTGELFF. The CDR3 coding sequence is TGTGCCATCAGTTCGACAGGGGACACCGGGGAGCTGTTTTTT.